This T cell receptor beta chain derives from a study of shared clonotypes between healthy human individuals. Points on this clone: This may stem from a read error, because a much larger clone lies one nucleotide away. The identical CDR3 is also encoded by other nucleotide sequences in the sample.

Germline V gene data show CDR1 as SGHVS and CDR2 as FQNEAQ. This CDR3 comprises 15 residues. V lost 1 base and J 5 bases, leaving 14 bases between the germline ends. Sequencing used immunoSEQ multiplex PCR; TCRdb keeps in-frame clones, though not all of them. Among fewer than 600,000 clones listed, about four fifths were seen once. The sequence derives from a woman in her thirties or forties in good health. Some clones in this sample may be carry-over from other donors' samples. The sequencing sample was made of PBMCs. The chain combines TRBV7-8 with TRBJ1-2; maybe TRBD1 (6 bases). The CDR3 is CASSLGGRGDYGYTF. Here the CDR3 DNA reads TGTGCCAGCAGCTTAGGAGGCAGGGGCGATTATGGCTACACCTTC.